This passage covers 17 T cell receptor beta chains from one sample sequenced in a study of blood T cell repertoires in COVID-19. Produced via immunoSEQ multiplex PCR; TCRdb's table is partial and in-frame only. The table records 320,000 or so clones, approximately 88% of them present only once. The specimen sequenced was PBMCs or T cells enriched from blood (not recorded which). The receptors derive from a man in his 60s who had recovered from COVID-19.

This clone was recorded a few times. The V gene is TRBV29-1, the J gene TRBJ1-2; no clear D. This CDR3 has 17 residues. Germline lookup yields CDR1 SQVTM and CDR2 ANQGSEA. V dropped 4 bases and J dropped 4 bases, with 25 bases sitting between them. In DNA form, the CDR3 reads TGCAGCGTTGCCGTCGTGGGGAGAGGGCTATCTGGCTATGGCTACACCTTC. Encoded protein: CSVAVVGRGLSGYGYTF.

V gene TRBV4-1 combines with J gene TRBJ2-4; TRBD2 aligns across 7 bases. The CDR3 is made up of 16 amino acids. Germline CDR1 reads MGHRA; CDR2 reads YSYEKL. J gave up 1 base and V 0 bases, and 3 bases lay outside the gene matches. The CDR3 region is CASSQDPGRAKNIQYF. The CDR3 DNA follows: TGCGCCAGCAGCCAAGACCCCGGGAGGGCCAAAAACATTCAGTACTTC.

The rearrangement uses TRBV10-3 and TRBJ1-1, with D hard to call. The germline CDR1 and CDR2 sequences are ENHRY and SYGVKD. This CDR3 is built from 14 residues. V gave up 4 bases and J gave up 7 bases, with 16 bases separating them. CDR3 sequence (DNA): TGTGCCATCAGTGTCCGGCTAGAACATGGTGAAGCTTTCTTT. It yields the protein CAISVRLEHGEAFF.

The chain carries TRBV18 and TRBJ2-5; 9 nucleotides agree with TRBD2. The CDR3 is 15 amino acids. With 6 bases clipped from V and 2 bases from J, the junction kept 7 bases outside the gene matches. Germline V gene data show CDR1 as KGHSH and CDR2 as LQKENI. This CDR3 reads CASSQNSGGQETQYF. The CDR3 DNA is TGTGCCAGCTCCCAAAACAGCGGGGGGCAAGAGACCCAGTACTTC.

CDR3 nucleotide sequence: TGTGCCAGCAGCTCATCAACGGGGACAGACTATGGCTACACCTTC. Protein: CASSSSTGTDYGYTF. The chain carries TRBV9 and TRBJ1-2, with 7 bases identical to TRBD1. The CDR3 totals 15 residues. The J segment lost 3 bases and the V segment lost 4 bases, leaving 9 bases of the junction unmatched. Germline CDR1 is SGDLS and CDR2 is YYNGEE.

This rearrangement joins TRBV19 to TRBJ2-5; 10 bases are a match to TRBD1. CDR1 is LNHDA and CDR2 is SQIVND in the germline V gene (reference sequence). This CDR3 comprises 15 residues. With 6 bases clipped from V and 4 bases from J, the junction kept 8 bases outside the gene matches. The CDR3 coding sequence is TGTGCCAGTAGCCCCGGGACAGGGGTCATAGAGACCCAGTACTTC. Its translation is CASSPGTGVIETQYF.

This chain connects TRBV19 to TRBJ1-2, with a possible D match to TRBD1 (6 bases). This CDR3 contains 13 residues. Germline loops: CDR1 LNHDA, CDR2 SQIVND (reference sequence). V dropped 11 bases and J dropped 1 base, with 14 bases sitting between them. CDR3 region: CAGRQANNYGYTF. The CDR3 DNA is TGTGCCGGCAGACAGGCAAATAACTATGGCTACACCTTC. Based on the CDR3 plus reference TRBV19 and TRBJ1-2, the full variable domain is DGGITQSPKYLFRKEGQNVTLSCEQNLNHDAMYWYRQDPGQGLRLIYYSQIVNDFQKGDIAEGYSVSREKKESFPLTVTSAQKNPTAFYLCAGRQANNYGYTFGSGTRLTVV.

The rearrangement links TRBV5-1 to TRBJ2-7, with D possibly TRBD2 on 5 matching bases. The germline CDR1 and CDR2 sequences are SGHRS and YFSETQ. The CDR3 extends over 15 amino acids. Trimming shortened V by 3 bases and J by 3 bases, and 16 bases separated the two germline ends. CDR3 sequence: CASSSGLDPLYEQYF. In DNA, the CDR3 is TGCGCCAGCAGCTCGGGATTGGACCCGCTCTACGAGCAGTACTTC.

The CDR3 loop is CASSLRSESYGYTF. The CDR3 coding sequence is TGCGCCAGCAGCTTGAGATCAGAATCATATGGCTACACCTTC. V is TRBV5-1 and J is TRBJ1-2; D not certain. Looked up from germline, CDR1 is SGHRS and CDR2 is YFSETQ. The CDR3 is 14 residues long. The V and J ends lost 1 base and 5 bases respectively, with 12 bases between them.

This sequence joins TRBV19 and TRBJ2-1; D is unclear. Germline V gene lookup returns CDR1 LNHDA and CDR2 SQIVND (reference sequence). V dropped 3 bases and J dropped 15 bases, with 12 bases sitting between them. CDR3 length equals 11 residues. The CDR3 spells CASSIGDRGFF. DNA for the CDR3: TGTGCCAGTAGTATTGGAGACCGCGGGTTCTTC.

This CDR3 reads CASSIGTSGTYTGELFF. DNA for the CDR3: TGCGCCAGCAGCATAGGGACTAGCGGGACCTACACCGGGGAGCTGTTTTTT. The chain links TRBV5-1 to TRBJ2-2; 13 bases agree with TRBD2. The germline V gene has CDR1 SGHRS and CDR2 YFSETQ. V lost 4 bases, J lost 3 bases, and 6 bases stayed unmatched. The CDR3 contains 17 residues.

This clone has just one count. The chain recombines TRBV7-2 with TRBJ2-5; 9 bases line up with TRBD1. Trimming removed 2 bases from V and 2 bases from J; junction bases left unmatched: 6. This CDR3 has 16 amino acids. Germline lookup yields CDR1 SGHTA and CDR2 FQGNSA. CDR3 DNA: TGTGCCAGCAGCTTAACGGGACAGGGAACTCAAGAGACCCAGTACTTC. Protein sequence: CASSLTGQGTQETQYF.

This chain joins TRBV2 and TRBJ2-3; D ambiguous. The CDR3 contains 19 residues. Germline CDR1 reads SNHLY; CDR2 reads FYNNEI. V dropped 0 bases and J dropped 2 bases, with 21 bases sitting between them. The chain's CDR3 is CASSEALRVRLVSTDTQYF. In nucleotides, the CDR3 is TGTGCCAGCAGTGAAGCGCTTCGGGTCCGTCTGGTATCCACAGATACGCAGTATTTT.

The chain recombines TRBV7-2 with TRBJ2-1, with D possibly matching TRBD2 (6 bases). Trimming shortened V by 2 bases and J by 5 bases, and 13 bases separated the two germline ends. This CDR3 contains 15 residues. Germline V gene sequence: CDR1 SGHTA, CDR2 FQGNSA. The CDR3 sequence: CASSLWAGINNEQFF. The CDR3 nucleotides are TGTGCCAGCAGCTTATGGGCGGGGATAAACAATGAGCAGTTCTTC.

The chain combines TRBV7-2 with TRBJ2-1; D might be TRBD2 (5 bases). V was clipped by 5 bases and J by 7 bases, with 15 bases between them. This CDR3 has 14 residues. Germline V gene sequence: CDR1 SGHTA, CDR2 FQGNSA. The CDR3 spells CASSSRRTENEQFF. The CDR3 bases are TGTGCCAGCAGCAGTAGGAGGACTGAGAATGAGCAGTTCTTC.

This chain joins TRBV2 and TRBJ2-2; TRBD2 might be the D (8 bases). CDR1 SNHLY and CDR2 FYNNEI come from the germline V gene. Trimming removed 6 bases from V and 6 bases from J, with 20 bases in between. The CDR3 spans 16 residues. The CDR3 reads CASRQTGGGLAGELFF. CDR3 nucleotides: TGTGCCAGCAGGCAGACGGGAGGGGGCCTAGCCGGGGAGCTGTTTTTT.

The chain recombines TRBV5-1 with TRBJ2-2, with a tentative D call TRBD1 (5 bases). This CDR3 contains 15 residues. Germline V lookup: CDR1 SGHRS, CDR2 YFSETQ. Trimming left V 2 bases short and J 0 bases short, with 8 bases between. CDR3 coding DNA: TGCGCCAGCAGCTTCGCGGACACGAACACCGGGGAGCTGTTTTTT. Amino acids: CASSFADTNTGELFF.